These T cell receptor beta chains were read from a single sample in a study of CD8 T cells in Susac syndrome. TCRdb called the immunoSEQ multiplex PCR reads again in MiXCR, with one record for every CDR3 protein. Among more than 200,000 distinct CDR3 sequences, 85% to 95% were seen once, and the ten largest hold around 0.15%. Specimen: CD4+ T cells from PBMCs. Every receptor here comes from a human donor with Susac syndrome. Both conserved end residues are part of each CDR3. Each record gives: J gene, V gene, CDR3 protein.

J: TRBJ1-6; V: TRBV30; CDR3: CAWSRDRTNSPLHF
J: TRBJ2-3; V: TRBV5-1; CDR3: CASSLRQALGGDTQYF
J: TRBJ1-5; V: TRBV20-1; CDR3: CSAKEGGNQPQHF
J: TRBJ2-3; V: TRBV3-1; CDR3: CASSQRTSGVTDTQYF
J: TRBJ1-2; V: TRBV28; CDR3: CASSLNVYGYTF
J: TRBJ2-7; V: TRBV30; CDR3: CAWSARTARYEQYF
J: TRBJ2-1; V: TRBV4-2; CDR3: CASSQEVSWSSYNEQFF
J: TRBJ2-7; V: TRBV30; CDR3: CAWRTGTGHDEQYF
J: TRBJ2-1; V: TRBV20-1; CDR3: CSAIAGTGSNEQFF
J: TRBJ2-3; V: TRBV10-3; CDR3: CAISREGDTQYF
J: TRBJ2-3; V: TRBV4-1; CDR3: CASSRPGSIDTQYF
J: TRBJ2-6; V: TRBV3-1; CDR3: CASSQSSSGANVLTF
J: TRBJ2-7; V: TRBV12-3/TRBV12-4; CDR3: CASSLRQGGEQYF
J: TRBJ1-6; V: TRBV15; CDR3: CATSRDQGIGSPLHF
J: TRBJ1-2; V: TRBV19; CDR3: CASSIPTASGYTF
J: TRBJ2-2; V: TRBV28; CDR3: CASKPRGANTGELFF
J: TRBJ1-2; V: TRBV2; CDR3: CASSVDRGVNGYTF
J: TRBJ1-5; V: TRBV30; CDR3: CAWSEVNFLGQPQHF
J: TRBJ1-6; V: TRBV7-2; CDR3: CASTRRPRGSPLHF
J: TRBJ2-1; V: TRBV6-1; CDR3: CASRPSGGRGDNEQFF
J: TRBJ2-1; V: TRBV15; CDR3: CATSRDPVGEQFF
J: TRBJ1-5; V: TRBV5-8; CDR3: CASRSYSNQPQHF
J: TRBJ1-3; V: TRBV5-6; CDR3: CASSSPGTGKRSGNTIYF
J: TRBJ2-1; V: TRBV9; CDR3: CASSAGLAGGNQFF
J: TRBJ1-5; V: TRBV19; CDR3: CASSPRQVNQPQHF
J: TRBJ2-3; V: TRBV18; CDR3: CASSPRGMADTQYF
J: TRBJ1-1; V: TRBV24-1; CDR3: CATSGGGAVANTEAFF
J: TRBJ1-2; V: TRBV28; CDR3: CASILAGQAYGYTF
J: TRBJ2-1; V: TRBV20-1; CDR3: CSAQTGISYNEQFF
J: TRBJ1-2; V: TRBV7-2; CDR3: CASSSTGVNYGYTF
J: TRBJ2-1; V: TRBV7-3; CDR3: CASSPTPEGGNEQFF
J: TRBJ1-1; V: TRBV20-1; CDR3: CSARAHLNTEAFF
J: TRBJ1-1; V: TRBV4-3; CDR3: CASSQGYGDTEAFF
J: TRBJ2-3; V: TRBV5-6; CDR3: CASSFKPGLETQYF
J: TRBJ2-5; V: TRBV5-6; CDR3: CASSLRGPETQYF